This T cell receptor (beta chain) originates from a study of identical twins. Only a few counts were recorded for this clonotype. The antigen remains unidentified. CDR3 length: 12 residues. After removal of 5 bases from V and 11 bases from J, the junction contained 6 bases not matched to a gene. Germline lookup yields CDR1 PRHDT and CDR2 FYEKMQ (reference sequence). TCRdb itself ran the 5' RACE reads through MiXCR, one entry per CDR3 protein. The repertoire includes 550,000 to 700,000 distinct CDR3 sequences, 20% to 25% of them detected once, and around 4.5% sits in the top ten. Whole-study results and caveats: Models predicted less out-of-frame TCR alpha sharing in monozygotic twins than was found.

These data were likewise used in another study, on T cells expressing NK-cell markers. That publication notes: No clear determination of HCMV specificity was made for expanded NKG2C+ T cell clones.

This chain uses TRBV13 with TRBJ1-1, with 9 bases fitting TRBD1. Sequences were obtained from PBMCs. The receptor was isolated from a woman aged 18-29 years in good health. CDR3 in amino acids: CASSGTGRDAFF. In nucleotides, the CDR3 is TGTGCCAGCAGCGGGACAGGGCGGGATGCTTTCTTT.